The count of the clone carrying this TCR beta chain is one. The data belong to a study of T cell changes during pregnancy in multiple sclerosis. Germline values: CDR1 LGHNA, CDR2 YSLEER. Trimming shortened V by 1 base and J by 6 bases, and 12 bases separated the two germline ends. CDR3 length equals 15 residues. Here immunoSEQ multiplex PCR was the method, and the copy in TCRdb shows in-frame clones only, minus some. The sample lists tens of thousands of clones, 85% to 95% seen once, with more than 2% in the top ten. The rearrangement links TRBV4-3 to TRBJ1-4; D call uncertain. The receptor comes from a female donor with multiple sclerosis, enrolled in a pregnancy study. Sequenced here: peripheral blood, sampled after pregnancy. Here the CDR3 DNA reads TGCGCCAGCAGCCAAGCAATAAATCAGGATGAAAAACTGTTTTTT. This translates into CASSQAINQDEKLFF.